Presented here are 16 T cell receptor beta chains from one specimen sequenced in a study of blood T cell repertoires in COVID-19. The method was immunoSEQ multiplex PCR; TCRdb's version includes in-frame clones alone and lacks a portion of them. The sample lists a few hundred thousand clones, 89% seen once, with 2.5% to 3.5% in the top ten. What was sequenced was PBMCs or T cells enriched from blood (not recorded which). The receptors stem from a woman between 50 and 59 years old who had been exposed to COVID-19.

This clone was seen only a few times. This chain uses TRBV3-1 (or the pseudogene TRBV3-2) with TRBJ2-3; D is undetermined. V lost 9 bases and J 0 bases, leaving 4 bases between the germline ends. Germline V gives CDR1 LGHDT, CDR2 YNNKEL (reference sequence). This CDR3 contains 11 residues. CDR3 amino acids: CASQSTDTQYF. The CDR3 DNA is TGTGCCAGTCAGAGCACAGATACGCAGTATTTT.

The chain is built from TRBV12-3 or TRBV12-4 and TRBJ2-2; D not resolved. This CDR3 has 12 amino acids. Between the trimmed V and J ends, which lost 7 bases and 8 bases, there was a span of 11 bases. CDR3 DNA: TGTGCCAGCATAGCTATGAGAGGGGAGCTGTTTTTT. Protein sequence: CASIAMRGELFF.

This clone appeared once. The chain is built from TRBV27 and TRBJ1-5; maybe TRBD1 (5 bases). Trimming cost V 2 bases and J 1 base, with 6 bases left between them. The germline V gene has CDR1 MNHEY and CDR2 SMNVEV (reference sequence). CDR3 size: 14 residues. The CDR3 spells CASSLRQSNQPQHF. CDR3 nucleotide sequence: TGTGCCAGCAGTTTACGACAGAGCAATCAGCCCCAGCATTTT.

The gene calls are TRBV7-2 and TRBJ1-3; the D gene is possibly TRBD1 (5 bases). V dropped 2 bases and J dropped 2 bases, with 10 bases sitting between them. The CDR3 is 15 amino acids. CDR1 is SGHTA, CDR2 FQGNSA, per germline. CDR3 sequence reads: CASSLIRGAGNTIYF. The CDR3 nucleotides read TGTGCCAGCAGCTTAATAAGGGGCGCTGGAAACACCATATATTTT.

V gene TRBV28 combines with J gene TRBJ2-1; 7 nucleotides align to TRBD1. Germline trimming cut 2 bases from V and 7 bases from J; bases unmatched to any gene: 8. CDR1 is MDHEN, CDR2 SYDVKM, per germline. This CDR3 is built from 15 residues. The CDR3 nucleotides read TGTGCCAGCAGTTTAGTCTCTAGCAGGGGGAATGAGCAGTTCTTC. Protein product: CASSLVSSRGNEQFF.

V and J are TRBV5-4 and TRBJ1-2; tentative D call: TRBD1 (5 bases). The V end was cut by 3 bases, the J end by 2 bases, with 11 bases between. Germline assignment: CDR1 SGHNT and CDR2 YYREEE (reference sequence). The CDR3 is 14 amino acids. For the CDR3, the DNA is TGTGCCAGCAGCTCGGAGGGACGGAACTATGGCTACACCTTC. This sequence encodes CASSSEGRNYGYTF.

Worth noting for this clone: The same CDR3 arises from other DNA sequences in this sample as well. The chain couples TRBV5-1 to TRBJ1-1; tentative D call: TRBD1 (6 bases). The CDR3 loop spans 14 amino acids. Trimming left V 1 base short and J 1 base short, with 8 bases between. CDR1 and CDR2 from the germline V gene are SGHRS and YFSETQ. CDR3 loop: CASSLTGTNTEAFF. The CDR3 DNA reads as TGCGCCAGCAGCTTGACAGGGACGAACACTGAAGCTTTCTTT.

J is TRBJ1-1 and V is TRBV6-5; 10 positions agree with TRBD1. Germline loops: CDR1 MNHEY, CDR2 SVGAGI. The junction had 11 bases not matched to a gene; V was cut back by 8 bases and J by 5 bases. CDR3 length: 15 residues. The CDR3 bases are TGTGCCAGCGGAAGGGACAGGGGAAGGTGGACTGAAGCTTTCTTT. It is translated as CASGRDRGRWTEAFF.

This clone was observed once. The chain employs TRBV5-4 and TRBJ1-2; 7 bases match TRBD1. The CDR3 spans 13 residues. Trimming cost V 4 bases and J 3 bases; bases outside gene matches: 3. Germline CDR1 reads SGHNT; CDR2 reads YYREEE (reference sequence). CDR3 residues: CASSRRGDYGYTF. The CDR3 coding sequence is TGTGCCAGCAGCCGCAGGGGGGACTATGGCTACACCTTC.

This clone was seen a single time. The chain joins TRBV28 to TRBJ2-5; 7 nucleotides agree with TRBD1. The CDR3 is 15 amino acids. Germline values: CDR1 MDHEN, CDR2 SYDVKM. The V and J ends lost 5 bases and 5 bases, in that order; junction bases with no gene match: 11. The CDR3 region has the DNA TGTGCCAGCAGTCCCACCTTAGGGGGCGGCGAGACCCAGTACTTC. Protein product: CASSPTLGGGETQYF.

CDR3 nucleotide sequence: TGCAGCGTTGAAGTGGACAGTAGCTGGCTCTCTGGAAACACCATATATTTT. It encodes CSVEVDSSWLSGNTIYF. The chain is built from TRBV29-1 and TRBJ1-3; possibly TRBD1 for D (6 bases). Germline V gives CDR1 SQVTM, CDR2 ANQGSEA. Trimming took off 1 base at V and 0 bases at J, with 16 bases between the two ends. CDR3 length: 17 residues.

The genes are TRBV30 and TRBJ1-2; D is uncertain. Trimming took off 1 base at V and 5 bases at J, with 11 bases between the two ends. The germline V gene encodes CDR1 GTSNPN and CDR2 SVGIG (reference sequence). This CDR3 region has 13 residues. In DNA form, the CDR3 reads TGTGCCTGGAGTGCTACAGCCTTATATGGCTACACCTTC. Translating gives CAWSATALYGYTF.

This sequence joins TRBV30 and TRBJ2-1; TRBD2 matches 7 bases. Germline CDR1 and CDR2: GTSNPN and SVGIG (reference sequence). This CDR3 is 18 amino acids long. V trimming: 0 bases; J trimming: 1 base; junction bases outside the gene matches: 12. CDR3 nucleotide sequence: TGTGCCTGGAGTGTACAAGCGGGGTCTTCTCCTTCCTACAATGAGCAGTTCTTC. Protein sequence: CAWSVQAGSSPSYNEQFF.

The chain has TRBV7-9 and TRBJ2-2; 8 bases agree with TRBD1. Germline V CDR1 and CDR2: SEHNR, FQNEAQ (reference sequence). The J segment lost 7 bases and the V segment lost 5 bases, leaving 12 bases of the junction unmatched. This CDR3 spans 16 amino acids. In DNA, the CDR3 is TGTGCCAGCAGCCCCGCCCGGGACAGGTCTGGCGGGGAGCTGTTTTTT. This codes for CASSPARDRSGGELFF.

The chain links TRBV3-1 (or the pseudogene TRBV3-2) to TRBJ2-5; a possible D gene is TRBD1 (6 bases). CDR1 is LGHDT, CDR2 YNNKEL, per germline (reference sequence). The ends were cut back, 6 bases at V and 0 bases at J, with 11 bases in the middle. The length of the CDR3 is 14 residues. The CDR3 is CASRQQGHQETQYF. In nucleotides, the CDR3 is TGTGCCAGCAGACAACAGGGCCACCAAGAGACCCAGTACTTC.

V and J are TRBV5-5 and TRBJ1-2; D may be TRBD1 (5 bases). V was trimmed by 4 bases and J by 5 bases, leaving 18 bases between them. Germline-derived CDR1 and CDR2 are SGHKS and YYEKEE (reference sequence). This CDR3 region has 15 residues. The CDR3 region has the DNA TGTGCCAGCAGCCAGCTAGAACTGGGACTATATGGCTACACCTTC. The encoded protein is CASSQLELGLYGYTF. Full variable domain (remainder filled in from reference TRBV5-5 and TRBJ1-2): DAGVTQSPTHLIKTRGQQVTLRCSPISGHKSVSWYQQVLGQGPQFIFQYYEKEERGRGNFPDRFSARQFPNYSSELNVNALLLGDSALYLCASSQLELGLYGYTFGSGTRLTVV.